The count of the clone carrying this T cell receptor (beta chain) is one. This sample was taken from a study of T cell changes during pregnancy in multiple sclerosis. The data were produced by immunoSEQ multiplex PCR, yet TCRdb's version contains in-frame clones alone and is incomplete. Of tens of thousands of clones in the sample, almost 95% are singletons; the top ten hold 0.99%. Trimming at V came to 10 bases and at J to 3 bases, leaving 11 bases not matched to a gene. The CDR3 runs 14 residues. This specimen was peripheral blood, taken after pregnancy. This sequence joins TRBV5-3 and TRBJ2-7; 9 bases map to TRBD1. TRBV5-3 has ORF status, its function being uncertain. This clonotype originated in a female donor with multiple sclerosis, enrolled in a pregnancy study. CDR3: CAVPDGDRVYEQYF. CDR3 DNA sequence: TGTGCCGTCCCTGATGGGGACAGGGTCTACGAGCAGTACTTC.